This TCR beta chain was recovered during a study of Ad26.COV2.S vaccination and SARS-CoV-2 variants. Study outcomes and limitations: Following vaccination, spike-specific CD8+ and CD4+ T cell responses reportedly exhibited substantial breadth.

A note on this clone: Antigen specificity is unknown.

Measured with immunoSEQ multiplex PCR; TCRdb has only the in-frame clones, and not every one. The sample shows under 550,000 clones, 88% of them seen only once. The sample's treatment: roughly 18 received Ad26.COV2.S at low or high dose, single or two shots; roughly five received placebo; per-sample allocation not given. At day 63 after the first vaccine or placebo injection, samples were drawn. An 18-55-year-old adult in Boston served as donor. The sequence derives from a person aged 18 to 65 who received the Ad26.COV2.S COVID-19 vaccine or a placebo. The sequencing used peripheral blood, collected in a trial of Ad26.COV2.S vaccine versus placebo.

In DNA, the CDR3 is TGTGCCAGTCAGGACAGGGCTAATGAAAAACTGTTTTTT. It translates to CASQDRANEKLFF. The chain recombines TRBV19 with TRBJ1-4; 8 bases are shared with TRBD1. V lost 8 bases and J lost 3; bases outside the gene matches: 2. Germline lookup yields CDR1 LNHDA and CDR2 SQIVND (reference sequence). CDR3 length: 13 amino acids.